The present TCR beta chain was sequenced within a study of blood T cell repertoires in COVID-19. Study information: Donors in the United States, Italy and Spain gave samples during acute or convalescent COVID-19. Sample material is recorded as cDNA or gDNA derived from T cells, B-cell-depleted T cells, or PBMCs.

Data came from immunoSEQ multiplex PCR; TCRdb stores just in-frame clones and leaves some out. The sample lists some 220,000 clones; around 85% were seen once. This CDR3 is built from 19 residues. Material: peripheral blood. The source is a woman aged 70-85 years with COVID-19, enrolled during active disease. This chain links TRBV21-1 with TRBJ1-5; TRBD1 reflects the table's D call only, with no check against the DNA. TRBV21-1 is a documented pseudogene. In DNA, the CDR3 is TGTGCCAGCAGCACCTCGGACAGGACCTTTCCGTATAGCAATCAGCCCCAGCATTTT. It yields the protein CASSTSDRTFPYSNQPQHF.